The text below deals with one TCR beta chain. Its specificity is unknown. The germline V gene has CDR1 SQVTM and CDR2 ANQGSEA. Trimming cost V 7 bases and J 3 bases; bases outside gene matches: 10. This CDR3 comprises 14 residues. Each PCR received spiked synthetic TCR analog templates. Produced via immunoSEQ multiplex PCR; TCRdb's table is partial and in-frame only. The data contain approximately 80,000 clones, over 80% of them singletons. This record comes from a study of PD-L1 blockade in urothelial cancer. Overall study: Timepoints chosen for blood analysis were 3 weeks (second dose) and 6 weeks after treatment start. Findings of the study overall: When pretreatment blood TCR clonality was below the median, it predicted better survival.

This sequence was found in a man in his 70s with urothelial cancer. The V call is TRBV29-1, the J call TRBJ2-3; 7 bases match TRBD1. Sequenced material: PBMCs, taken around atezolizumab (anti-PD-L1) treatment. The CDR3 DNA follows: TGCAGCGGCGCGAGGGGGCGGCGGACAGATACGCAGTATTTT. Amino acids: CSGARGRRTDTQYF.